A single sample gave rise to the 3 T cell receptor beta chains below, sequenced in a study. TCRdb itself ran the 5' RACE reads through MiXCR, one entry per CDR3 protein. The sample has approximately 23,000 distinct CDR3 sequences, about 31% seen once. The sample comprised tumor-infiltrating naive CD4+ T cells sorted from the breast tumor. Specified subset: naive CD4+ T cells, CD4+CD45RA+CD25-. The source of these receptors is a female donor with breast cancer.

Ten or more counts support this clonotype. The chain recombines TRBV11-2 with TRBJ1-1, with D unresolved. Trimming removed 5 bases at V and 1 base at J, with 11 bases between. This CDR3 spans 14 amino acids. Germline V gives CDR1 SGHAT, CDR2 FQNNGV. Here the CDR3 DNA reads TGTGCCAGCAGCGGGCGTACAGAGAACACTGAAGCTTTCTTT. This translates into CASSGRTENTEAFF.

There are many counts of this clonotype. V and J are TRBV5-1 and TRBJ1-1; TRBD1 agrees at 9 bases. V was clipped by 4 bases and J by 6 bases; unmatched bases: 4. The germline CDR1 and CDR2 sequences are SGHRS and YFSETQ. This CDR3 region has 13 residues. This chain's CDR3 is CASSDRDRAEAFF. The CDR3 nucleotides are TGCGCCAGCAGCGACCGGGACAGGGCTGAAGCTTTCTTT.

By share, this clonotype counts as medium-sized. This chain uses TRBV5-1 with TRBJ1-1; TRBD1 is a possible D gene (6 bases). CDR1 and CDR2 (germline): SGHRS, YFSETQ. The V gene lost 7 bases and the J gene lost 1 base, with 11 bases spanning the gap. The CDR3 covers 13 residues. CDR3 nucleotide sequence: TGCGCCAGCGCCGGGGGCAGGAACACTGAAGCTTTCTTT. As protein: CASAGGRNTEAFF.